This T cell receptor beta chain was found in a study of response to subunit inactivated influenza vaccine (dated by TCRdb to about 2018). Turning to the overall study: Deep quantitative T cell receptor repertoire profiling was used in the study to track responses to a trivalent subunit inactivated influenza vaccine.

Ten or more counts support this clonotype. The antigen this receptor binds is unknown. No qualities accompany the bases; no much larger clone lies one base away. Per the publication, the time point label means: 45 days after influenza vaccine administration. The library was generated by RT-PCR. The sequencer was an Illumina HiSeq 2500. The public reads were run again by TCRdb, first through fastp at Q25 and then through MiXCR, and only productive beta chains were kept. Each entry is one CDR3 protein sequence, shown with its most common DNA and genes. This sample is represented by around 480,000 distinct CDR3 sequences; approximately 9.9% of them were singletons. Around 12% of the sample is taken by the ten largest. Beyond this particular receptor, the publication reports: It was suggested by the authors that each seasonal influenza vaccination may recruit only a limited number of new T cells.

Sample: PBMCs from blood, taken roughly 46 days after vaccination. The source of this sequence is a man aged 45 to 65 who received an inactivated influenza vaccine. Donor details come from another sample of the same person, matched by shared clones.

The CDR3 reads as follows: CASSTWGRMDTEAFF. The nucleotides read TGTGCCAGCAGTACTTGGGGACGGATGGACACTGAAGCTTTCTTT. The rearranged segments are TRBV7-8 and TRBJ1-1, and possibly TRBD1, on 5 matching bases. Counted from cysteine to phenylalanine, this CDR3 has 15 amino acids. Left in the record is the CDR3 DNA by itself, 45 bases read in frame from the first base. The germline V gene encodes CDR1 SGHVS and CDR2 FQNEAQ. The junction carries 17 bases between V and J, which are trimmed by 6 bases and 3 bases respectively.